This T cell receptor beta chain was recovered during a study of siplizumab effects on memory and regulatory T cells. Measured with immunoSEQ multiplex PCR; TCRdb has only the in-frame clones, and not every one. The sample holds about 85,000 clones, about 95% seen once. The sample was CD8+ T cells sorted from blood. The TCR was taken from a human donor in good health.

For the CDR3, the DNA is TGTGCCAGCAGCGCACAGGATTATAGCAATCAGCCCCAGCATTTT. Translation gives CASSAQDYSNQPQHF. The chain joins TRBV7-8 to TRBJ1-5; weak D call: TRBD1 (5 bases). Germline values: CDR1 SGHVS, CDR2 FQNEAQ. The CDR3 has 15 residues. Trimming removed 5 bases from V and 0 bases from J, with 11 bases in between.